One and the same sample provided the 27 T cell receptor beta chains below, sequenced in a study of TIL therapy for anti-PD-1-resistant metastatic lung cancer. As for time point: pre-treatment sample, taken before nivolumab and TIL therapy. Most excised metastases sampled were pleural nodules or supraclavicular lymph nodes. The libraries were made with immunoSEQ v3. Clones were sequenced by immunoSEQ multiplex PCR, and TCRdb holds only the in-frame ones, with some missing. The sample consists of approximately 95,000 clones, roughly 65% of them appearing once. This specimen consisted of tumor tissue, obtained at baseline. Receptors were obtained from a person between 30 and 79 years old with non-small cell lung cancer.

The chain joins TRBV7-2 to TRBJ2-5; a possible D gene is TRBD2 (6 bases). Germline CDR1 reads SGHTA; CDR2 reads FQGNSA. This CDR3 region has 14 residues. The V end was cut by 4 bases, the J end by 1 base, with 10 bases between. In DNA, the CDR3 is TGTGCCAGCAGCTCGGGGGTGGTCCAAGAGACCCAGTACTTC. This translates into CASSSGVVQETQYF.

CDR3 coding DNA: TGTGCCAGCAGCCCCCGGGATTCCCGGTCCGAGCAGTACTTC. It is translated as CASSPRDSRSEQYF. The genes are TRBV3-1 (or the pseudogene TRBV3-2) and TRBJ2-7; perhaps TRBD2 as D (5 bases). V was pared by 4 bases and J by 6 bases, with 16 bases between. CDR1 and CDR2 (germline): LGHDT, YNNKEL (reference sequence). There are 14 residues in the CDR3.

The genes are TRBV5-5 and TRBJ1-4; D is possibly TRBD1 (6 bases). V dropped 3 bases and J dropped 5 bases, with 11 bases sitting between them. CDR3 length: 14 amino acids. The V gene's germline CDR1 is SGHKS and CDR2 YYEKEE (reference sequence). The CDR3 DNA reads as TGTGCCAGCAGCTCCGGGACAAGGAATGAAAAACTGTTTTTT. Protein sequence: CASSSGTRNEKLFF.

The chain has TRBV7-2 and TRBJ2-5; D unclear. Germline V gene lookup returns CDR1 SGHTA and CDR2 FQGNSA. V was trimmed by 4 bases and J by 0 bases, leaving 6 bases between them. This CDR3 has 13 residues. CDR3 sequence (DNA): TGTGCCAGCAGCTCCCTCCACCAAGAGACCCAGTACTTC. Amino acid sequence: CASSSLHQETQYF.

The sample holds a few counts of this clone. The chain links TRBV7-9 to TRBJ2-3; D is uncertain. Germline V gives CDR1 SEHNR, CDR2 FQNEAQ (reference sequence). V lost 3 bases and J 2 bases, leaving 3 bases between the germline ends. The CDR3 runs 12 residues. CDR3 sequence reads: CASSFITDTQYF. The CDR3 DNA reads TGTGCCAGCAGCTTTATCACAGATACGCAGTATTTT.

The gene calls are TRBV30 and TRBJ1-3; perhaps TRBD1 as D (6 bases). V lost 0 bases, J lost 8 bases, and 11 bases lay in between. The CDR3 is 13 residues long. CDR1 and CDR2 (germline): GTSNPN, SVGIG (reference sequence). The chain's CDR3 is CAWSVNREYTIYF. The DNA for the CDR3 is TGTGCCTGGAGTGTCAACAGGGAGTACACCATATATTTT. The complete variable domain, with remaining parts taken from reference TRBV30 and TRBJ1-3, reads SQTIHQWPATLVQPVGSPLSLECTVEGTSNPNLYWYRQAAGRGLQLLFYSVGIGQISSEVPQNLSASRPQDRQFILSSKKLLLSDSGFYLCAWSVNREYTIYFGEGSWLTVV.

This clone appeared a few times. J is TRBJ2-1 and V is TRBV28, with 10 nucleotides matching TRBD1. The germline gives CDR1 MDHEN, CDR2 SYDVKM. Trimming removed 3 bases from V and 6 bases from J; junction bases left unmatched: 2. This CDR3 region has 14 residues. The DNA for the CDR3 is TGTGCCAGCAGTTTTTGGACAGGGGGCAATGAGCAGTTCTTC. Translation: CASSFWTGGNEQFF.

The chain employs TRBV7-2 and TRBJ2-1; tentatively, D is TRBD1 (6 bases). Between the trimmed V and J ends, which lost 6 bases and 4 bases, there was a span of 10 bases. CDR1 and CDR2 from the germline V gene are SGHTA and FQGNSA. This CDR3 has 13 residues. As DNA, the CDR3 is TGTGCCAGCAGTTGGCAGGGGTACAATGAGCAGTTCTTC. Translated: CASSWQGYNEQFF.

The V gene is TRBV24-1, the J gene TRBJ2-2; no firm D call. The CDR3 covers 13 residues. Per the germline V gene, CDR1 is KGHDR and CDR2 is SFDVKD. V lost 7 bases, J lost 1 base, and 6 bases lay in between. CDR3 in amino acids: CATRGRNTGELFF. The CDR3 DNA reads TGTGCCACCAGGGGCAGGAACACCGGGGAGCTGTTTTTT.

The V and J genes are TRBV7-2 and TRBJ2-1, with unresolved D. V was clipped by 0 bases and J by 0 bases, with 9 bases between them. The CDR3 covers 16 residues. Germline V CDR1 and CDR2: SGHTA, FQGNSA. CDR3 residues: CASSLAPYRSYNEQFF. The DNA of the CDR3 is TGTGCCAGCAGCTTAGCACCATATCGCTCCTACAATGAGCAGTTCTTC.

The chain carries TRBV5-8 and TRBJ2-5; no firm D call. Trimming took 1 base from V and 0 from J, leaving 7 bases between them. The CDR3 is made up of 14 amino acids. CDR1 and CDR2 from the germline V gene are SGHTS and YDEGEE. CDR3 in amino acids: CASSLNTYQETQYF. CDR3 DNA: TGTGCCAGCAGCTTGAATACGTACCAAGAGACCCAGTACTTC.

This clone has only one observation. The chain uses TRBV6-5 and TRBJ2-5, with unresolved D. Germline V gene data show CDR1 as MNHEY and CDR2 as SVGAGI. The CDR3 spans 16 residues. V was trimmed by 2 bases and J by 4 bases, leaving 17 bases between them. CDR3 DNA: TGTGCCAGCAGTTACCACTCCCGGACCCTTCGAGAGACCCAGTACTTC. It codes for CASSYHSRTLRETQYF.

CDR3 protein: CASTPRGGLRTGELFF. The CDR3 DNA reads TGTGCCAGCACCCCCCGGGGGGGACTAAGAACCGGGGAGCTGTTTTTT. The chain uses TRBV6-2 or TRBV6-3 and TRBJ2-2; TRBD2 aligns across 8 bases. V gave up 7 bases and J gave up 5 bases; unmatched junction bases: 12. Germline-derived CDR1 and CDR2 are MNHEY and SVGEGT. The CDR3 spans 16 residues.

The CDR3 DNA reads as TGTGCCAGCAGTCTTCAGTTAGAGCAGTACTTC. It codes for CASSLQLEQYF. The rearrangement joins TRBV6-2 or TRBV6-3 to TRBJ2-7, with D unclear. CDR1 MNHEY and CDR2 SVGEGT come from the germline V gene. The CDR3 contains 11 residues. Deletions cut 5 bases from V and 7 bases from J, with 9 bases between.

The chain links TRBV6-1 to TRBJ2-3, with TRBD2 as a possible D gene (7 bases). Germline V CDR1 and CDR2: MNHNS, SASEGT. CDR3 length equals 17 residues. V dropped 2 bases and J dropped 0 bases, with 15 bases sitting between them. CDR3 sequence (DNA): TGTGCCAGCAGTGAATGGGGGGCTAGCGGAAGCACAGATACGCAGTATTTT. Protein product: CASSEWGASGSTDTQYF.

The V gene is TRBV5-1, the J gene TRBJ2-5, with 13 bases lining up with TRBD2. The CDR3 spans 18 residues. J was trimmed by 5 bases and V by 0 bases; bases with no gene match: 10. CDR1 and CDR2 (germline): SGHRS, YFSETQ. The CDR3 protein is CASSLDGTSGVRGETQYF. Written as DNA, the CDR3 is TGCGCCAGCAGCTTGGATGGGACTAGCGGGGTTCGGGGGGAGACCCAGTACTTC.

The gene calls are TRBV5-4 and TRBJ2-1; weak D call: TRBD2 (6 bases). CDR3 length: 14 residues. Trimming cost V 4 bases and J 15 bases, with 23 bases left between them. CDR1 and CDR2 (germline): SGHNT, YYREEE (reference sequence). The CDR3 sequence: CASSPPGVGSFPFF. CDR3 sequence (DNA): TGTGCCAGCAGCCCCCCGGGAGTCGGCAGTTTCCCGTTCTTC.

The chain recombines TRBV19 with TRBJ1-1; TRBD1 matches at 7 bases. Germline CDR1 LNHDA, CDR2 SQIVND (reference sequence). V was clipped by 7 bases and J by 4 bases; unmatched bases: 9. The CDR3 has 14 residues. CDR3 amino acids: CASKDREEATEAFF. The CDR3 DNA follows: TGTGCCAGTAAAGACAGGGAGGAGGCCACTGAAGCTTTCTTT.

This chain joins TRBV4-3 and TRBJ1-2; D not certain. This CDR3 has 15 residues. CDR1 is LGHNA and CDR2 is YSLEER in the germline V gene. With 0 bases removed from V and 6 bases from J, the gap between germline ends came to 14 bases. CDR3 loop: CASSQEVDPGDGYTF. The CDR3 DNA reads as TGCGCCAGCAGCCAAGAGGTAGACCCAGGTGATGGCTACACCTTC.

This clone occurred a few times. The chain recombines TRBV19 with TRBJ2-7, with D possibly matching TRBD2 (6 bases). Germline CDR1 LNHDA, CDR2 SQIVND (reference sequence). V lost 3 bases to trimming and J lost 0 bases, with 12 bases between them. The CDR3 covers 15 residues. In nucleotides, the CDR3 is TGTGCCAGTAGTATCGGCGGCGGGACCTCCTACGAGCAGTACTTC. Protein: CASSIGGGTSYEQYF.

This chain joins TRBV5-1 and TRBJ2-2, with D perhaps matching TRBD1 (6 bases). The CDR3 loop spans 15 amino acids. V was clipped by 1 base and J by 3 bases, with 10 bases between them. The germline V gene has CDR1 SGHRS and CDR2 YFSETQ. The CDR3 DNA is TGCGCCAGCAGCTTGTTGGGGGCCGACACCGGGGAGCTGTTTTTT. Its protein is CASSLLGADTGELFF.

This rearrangement joins TRBV28 to TRBJ1-2, with D uncertain. The CDR3 length is 12 residues. V lost 2 bases, J lost 2 bases, and 3 bases lay in between. Per germline, CDR1 MDHEN and CDR2 SYDVKM. CDR3 residues: CASSLPNYGYTF. The CDR3 DNA sequence: TGTGCCAGCAGTTTACCGAACTATGGCTACACCTTC.

DNA for the CDR3: TGTGCCAGCAGCTTACTAGCGACGAACACCGGGGAGCTGTTTTTT. Protein sequence: CASSLLATNTGELFF. The chain is built from TRBV5-5 and TRBJ2-2; 7 positions match TRBD2. Trimming at V came to 2 bases and at J to 0 bases, leaving 1 base not matched to a gene. Germline V gene sequence: CDR1 SGHKS, CDR2 YYEKEE (reference sequence). This CDR3 comprises 15 residues.

The CDR3 spells CASSRSGNTIYF. The DNA for the CDR3 is TGTGCCAGCTCACGCTCTGGAAACACCATATATTTT. The chain couples TRBV18 to TRBJ1-3; D remains unclear. This CDR3 spans 12 amino acids. The germline V and J ends were trimmed by 4 bases and 0 bases, with 1 base remaining between them. Per the germline V gene, CDR1 is KGHSH and CDR2 is LQKENI.

This chain connects TRBV28 to TRBJ1-5, with D uncertain. CDR3 size: 16 residues. The germline V and J ends were trimmed by 3 bases and 1 base, with 13 bases remaining between them. CDR1 is MDHEN, CDR2 SYDVKM, per germline. The CDR3 loop is CASSFLARLSNQPQHF. For the CDR3, the DNA is TGTGCCAGCAGTTTCCTGGCAAGGTTAAGCAATCAGCCCCAGCATTTT.

The rearrangement joins TRBV5-4 to TRBJ1-3; D may be TRBD1 (6 bases). Looked up from germline, CDR1 is SGHNT and CDR2 is YYREEE (reference sequence). The V end lost 10 bases, the J end lost 5 bases, and 13 bases lay between the germline ends. This CDR3 contains 12 residues. This chain's CDR3 is CAVKGGRNTIYF. CDR3 DNA: TGTGCCGTCAAAGGGGGGAGAAACACCATATATTTT.

The rearrangement uses TRBV5-6 and TRBJ1-2; D may be TRBD1 (6 bases). V lost 4 bases and J lost 3, with 19 bases in between. Per germline, CDR1 SGHDT and CDR2 YYEEEE. This CDR3 contains 16 residues. CDR3 sequence (DNA): TGTGCCAGCAGCGGCCGAGGGACACTTACTTACTATGGCTACACCTTC. This sequence encodes CASSGRGTLTYYGYTF.